Listed below are T cell receptor beta chains from one sample, sequenced in a study of tumor-infiltrating lymphocytes in glioblastoma multiforme. TCRdb re-analysed the multiplex PCR reads in MiXCR, keeping a single row per CDR3 protein. The data hold more than 9,000 distinct CDR3 sequences, with less than 75% observed a single time. Sequenced: brain tumor tissue. These receptors were collected from a male donor with glioblastoma. Each CDR3 is given with its conserved first and last residue. The D gene is left open where the match is weak. Size is stated for part of the rows, as once, few or many counts, or as a class when the clone is expanded.

TRBV20-1	TRBD1	TRBJ2-5	medium-sized	CSARDEQGAFKETQYF	TGCAGTGCTAGGGATGAGCAGGGGGCGTTTAAAGAGACCCAGTACTTC
TRBV20-1	.	TRBJ2-2	few	CGASRDSITGELFF	TGCGGTGCCAGCAGAGACTCGATCACCGGGGAGCTGTTTTTT
TRBV20-1	.	TRBJ2-2	once	CSARDMAGSLANTGELFF	TGCAGTGCTAGAGATATGGCGGGTTCACTCGCGAACACCGGGGAGCTGTTTTTT
TRBV4-2	TRBD1	TRBJ1-5	medium-sized	CASSQDGSDREIGQPQHF	TGTGCCAGCAGCCAAGATGGGTCGGACAGGGAGATCGGCCAGCCCCAGCATTTT
TRBV4-1	TRBD1	TRBJ2-5	few	CASSHTLGRVGGREAQYF	TGCGCCAGCAGCCACACGTTGGGGAGAGTAGGGGGCCGGGAAGCCCAGTACTTC
TRBV11-2	.	TRBJ2-3	.	CASSSLVDSIQYF	TGTGCCAGCAGCTCACTGGTGGACAGTATCCAGTATTTT
TRBV29-1	.	TRBJ2-5	.	CSVEDSWGQETQYF	TGCAGCGTTGAAGATTCGTGGGGACAAGAGACCCAGTACTTC
TRBV5-1	TRBD1	TRBJ2-7	many	CASRWGTGRNEQYF	TGCGCCAGCAGGTGGGGGACAGGCAGAAACGAGCAGTACTTC
TRBV11-3	.	TRBJ1-1	.	CASSPNRPNTEAFF	TGTGCCAGCAGCCCGAACAGGCCGAACACTGAAGCTTTCTTT
TRBV5-8	TRBD1	TRBJ1-2	.	CASRLPDRLYGYTF	TGTGCCAGCAGACTGCCGGACAGGCTTTATGGCTACACCTTC
TRBV6-5	.	TRBJ2-2	.	CASSYVVSGELLF	TGTGCCAGCAGTTACGTGGTATCCGGGGAGCTGCTTTTT
TRBV6-5	.	TRBJ1-1	few	CASSGITVDTEAFF	TGTGCCAGCAGTGGGATAACGGTTGACACTGAAGCTTTCTTT
TRBV29-1	.	TRBJ2-5	.	CSVRPRGRGGGSCQETQYF	TGCAGCGTTCGCCCCCGGGGCAGGGGAGGCGGGAGTTGCCAAGAGACCCAGTACTTC
TRBV14	.	TRBJ2-1	.	CASSQVLGFKQFF	TGTGCCAGCAGCCAAGTTCTGGGGTTCAAGCAGTTCTTC
TRBV20-1	.	TRBJ1-6	.	CSARESRGTNSPLHF	TGCAGTGCTAGAGAGAGTAGGGGGACAAATTCACCCCTCCACTTT
TRBV6-1	TRBD2	TRBJ2-7	.	CASSQTSGRDYEQYF	TGTGCCAGCAGCCAAACTAGCGGGAGGGACTATGAGCAGTACTTC
TRBV28	.	TRBJ2-1	.	CASSFGYYNEQFF	TGTGCCAGCAGTTTCGGCTACTACAATGAGCAGTTCTTC
TRBV12-3/TRBV12-4	.	TRBJ2-2	.	CASTLRGVGTGELSF	TGTGCCAGCACCCTTAGAGGGGTGGGCACCGGGGAGCTGTCTTTT
TRBV12-3/TRBV12-4	.	TRBJ2-1	.	CASSLVDEQFF	TGTGCCAGCAGTTTGGTCGATGAGCAGTTCTTC
TRBV6-5	TRBD2	TRBJ2-2	.	CASRGLAGYTGELFF	TGTGCCAGCAGGGGACTAGCGGGGTACACCGGGGAGCTGTTTTTT
TRBV5-4	TRBD1	TRBJ2-7	few	CASSSGGGTGVYEQYF	TGTGCCAGCAGCTCGGGGGGCGGGACAGGGGTATACGAGCAGTACTTC
TRBV19	TRBD1	TRBJ1-1	few	CASSSGQALNTEAFF	TGTGCCAGTAGTTCCGGACAGGCCTTGAACACTGAAGCTTTCTTT
TRBV11-2	TRBD2	TRBJ2-5	.	CASSNSGTSGPGETQYF	TGTGCCAGCAGCAATAGCGGGACTAGCGGGCCGGGAGAGACCCAGTACTTC
TRBV10-1	.	TRBJ2-3	few	CASSEGAGDTQYF	TGCGCCAGCAGTGAGGGGGCAGGCGATACGCAGTATTTT